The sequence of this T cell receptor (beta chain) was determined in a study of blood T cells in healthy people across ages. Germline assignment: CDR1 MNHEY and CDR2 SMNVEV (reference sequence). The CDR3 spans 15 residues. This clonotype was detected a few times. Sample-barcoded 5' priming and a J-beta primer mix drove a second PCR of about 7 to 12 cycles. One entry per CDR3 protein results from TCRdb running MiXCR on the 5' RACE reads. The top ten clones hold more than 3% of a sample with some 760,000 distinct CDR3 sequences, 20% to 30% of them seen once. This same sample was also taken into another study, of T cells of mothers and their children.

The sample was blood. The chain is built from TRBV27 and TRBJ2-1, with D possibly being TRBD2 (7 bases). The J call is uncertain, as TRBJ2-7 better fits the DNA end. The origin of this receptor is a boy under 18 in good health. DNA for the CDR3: TGTGCCAGCAGTTTTGGTCGGGGGGCCTCCTACGAGCAGTACTTC. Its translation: CASSFGRGASYEQYF.